This TCR beta chain came from a study of cytomegalovirus exposure and HLA in healthy donors. In the study overall: A prior analysis found fewer than 120 million unique TCR beta sequences from 170 million or so T cells.

PCR amplification relied on 60 Vbeta primers (plus 13 Jbeta primers). Clones were sequenced by immunoSEQ multiplex PCR, and TCRdb holds only the in-frame ones, with some missing. The repertoire shows roughly 190,000 clones; the top ten hold less than 0.95%. The junction had 8 bases not matched to a gene; V was cut back by 6 bases and J by 6 bases. CDR1 is SGHTA, CDR2 FQGNSA, per germline. This CDR3 has 15 residues. Sequences were obtained from PBMCs. V usage is TRBV7-2 and J usage is TRBJ2-4; 10 bases match TRBD2. The receptor comes from a woman aged 18-30 years in good health and CMV-seropositive. CDR3 loop: CASSPGLARGNIQYF. CDR3 nucleotides: TGTGCCAGCAGTCCGGGACTAGCGCGAGGAAACATTCAGTACTTC. Using reference TRBV7-2 and TRBJ2-4 for the parts outside the CDR3, the full variable domain is GAGVSQSPSNKVTEKGKDVELRCDPISGHTALYWYRQSLGQGLEFLIYFQGNSAPDKSGLPSDRFSAERTGGSVSTLTIQRTQQEDSAVYLCASSPGLARGNIQYFGAGTRLSVL.